The 4 T cell receptor beta chains below come from one sample, sequenced in a study of cytomegalovirus exposure and HLA in healthy donors. The PCR employed 60 Vbeta primers together with 13 Jbeta primers. The table came from immunoSEQ multiplex PCR; TCRdb's copy has only in-frame clones and leaves some out. The top ten hold 1.5% to 2% of the sample, which has 200,000 to 250,000 clones, roughly 75% seen once. Sequenced input: PBMCs. The receptors shown here come from a woman younger than 45 in good health and CMV-seronegative.

V usage is TRBV10-2 and J usage is TRBJ2-2, with D possibly being TRBD1 (6 bases). Germline V gene data show CDR1 as WSHSY and CDR2 as SAAADI. Trimming shortened V by 7 bases and J by 5 bases, and 14 bases separated the two germline ends. The CDR3 has 14 residues. The CDR3 is CASKEQGDTGELFF. The CDR3 coding sequence is TGCGCCAGCAAGGAACAGGGAGATACCGGGGAGCTGTTTTTT.

This chain links TRBV21-1 with TRBJ1-4. TRBV21-1 is assigned pseudogene status. The CDR3 sequence is 19 residues long. This chain's CDR3 is CASSKLLPETYKYNEKLFF. In nucleotides, the CDR3 is TGTGCCAGCAGCAAGCTACTACCAGAAACTTATAAATATAATGAAAAACTGTTTTTT.

V and J are TRBV7-9 and TRBJ1-2, with 9 bases identical to TRBD1. Germline trimming cut 5 bases from V and 7 bases from J; bases unmatched to any gene: 5. CDR1 is SEHNR and CDR2 is FQNEAQ in the germline V gene (reference sequence). This CDR3 has 13 amino acids. The chain's CDR3 is CASSPQGASGYTF. In nucleotides, the CDR3 is TGTGCCAGCAGCCCACAGGGGGCGAGTGGCTACACCTTC.

The chain joins TRBV18 to TRBJ1-2; D is unresolved. CDR3 length: 16 residues. CDR1 is KGHSH, CDR2 LQKENI, per germline. Trimming removed 3 bases at V and 4 bases at J, with 18 bases between. CDR3 in DNA: TGTGCCAGCTCACCTATCGACGGAGCAATCATCTATGGCTACACCTTC. Encoded protein: CASSPIDGAIIYGYTF.